The next 17 T cell receptor beta chains were all read from a single sample in a study of T cell changes during pregnancy in multiple sclerosis. Sequencing was performed with immunoSEQ multiplex PCR; in TCRdb, only in-frame clones are kept and a portion is missing. The sample has 95,000 to 110,000 clones, about 91% seen once. The sample here was peripheral blood, taken after pregnancy. These receptors all stem from a female donor with multiple sclerosis, enrolled in a pregnancy study.

The gene calls are TRBV7-9 and TRBJ1-5; D might be TRBD1 (6 bases). V was trimmed by 6 bases and J by 4 bases, leaving 13 bases between them. The CDR3 consists of 14 residues. Germline assignment: CDR1 SEHNR and CDR2 FQNEAQ (reference sequence). CDR3 sequence: CASSAGTLNQPQHF. The CDR3 coding sequence is TGTGCCAGCAGTGCCGGGACACTAAATCAGCCCCAGCATTTT.

The chain recombines TRBV9 with TRBJ1-1; a possible D gene is TRBD1 (6 bases). CDR1 is SGDLS and CDR2 is YYNGEE in the germline V gene. The CDR3 loop spans 16 amino acids. V gave up 4 bases and J gave up 4 bases, with 20 bases separating them. The DNA of the CDR3 is TGTGCCAGCAGCCCAAAGGGGGAGGGGGGGAGCACTGAAGCTTTCTTT. As protein: CASSPKGEGGSTEAFF.

The sample holds one count of this clone. This sequence joins TRBV5-1 and TRBJ2-7, with TRBD1 identical over 7 bases. Trimming at V came to 5 bases and at J to 2 bases, leaving 10 bases not matched to a gene. Germline values: CDR1 SGHRS, CDR2 YFSETQ. This CDR3 comprises 15 residues. The CDR3 loop is CASRRALTGTYEQYF. The CDR3 DNA reads TGCGCCAGCAGACGAGCCCTGACAGGGACCTACGAGCAGTACTTC.

This clone was picked up one time. The chain combines TRBV4-1 with TRBJ2-5, with TRBD1 matching 8 bases. V gave up 1 base and J gave up 6 bases; unmatched junction bases: 7. Germline V CDR1 and CDR2: MGHRA, YSYEKL. This CDR3 comprises 15 residues. CDR3 amino acids: CASSQGFGRGQTQYF. CDR3 DNA sequence: TGCGCCAGCAGCCAAGGTTTTGGCAGGGGGCAGACCCAGTACTTC.

This clone was seen a few times. The chain couples TRBV29-1 to TRBJ1-5, with TRBD1 identical over 8 bases. Germline V lookup: CDR1 SQVTM, CDR2 ANQGSEA. CDR3 length: 12 amino acids. V lost 5 bases and J lost 4; bases outside the gene matches: 1. The CDR3 is CSVRTGNQPQHF. The DNA of the CDR3 is TGCAGCGTTCGGACAGGGAATCAGCCCCAGCATTTT. The whole variable domain, remainder taken from reference TRBV29-1 and TRBJ1-5, is SAVISQKPSRDICQRGTSLTIQCQVDSQVTMMFWYRQQPGQSLTLIATANQGSEATYESGFVIDKFPISRPNLTFSTLTVSNMSPEDSSIYLCSVRTGNQPQHFGDGTRLSIL.

The chain uses TRBV5-1 and TRBJ2-5; TRBD1 matches at 10 bases. The V and J ends lost 6 bases and 6 bases, in that order; junction bases with no gene match: 8. The CDR3 loop spans 14 amino acids. Per germline, CDR1 SGHRS and CDR2 YFSETQ. The CDR3 loop reads CASTLTGGDKTQYF. In nucleotides, the CDR3 is TGCGCCAGCACTCTGACAGGGGGCGATAAGACCCAGTACTTC.

The rearrangement uses TRBV5-1 and TRBJ2-3, with 12 bases that match TRBD2. Germline trimming cut 1 base from V and 2 bases from J; bases unmatched to any gene: 5. Germline CDR1 is SGHRS and CDR2 is YFSETQ. The CDR3 extends over 17 amino acids. The CDR3 bases are TGCGCCAGCAGCTTGCTCCTAGCGGGGGGGGTCACAGATACGCAGTATTTT. Amino acid sequence: CASSLLLAGGVTDTQYF.

The rearrangement uses TRBV7-9 and TRBJ1-1; no reliable D call. CDR1 is SEHNR, CDR2 FQNEAQ, per germline (reference sequence). Between the trimmed V and J ends, which lost 6 bases and 0 bases, there was a span of 8 bases. This CDR3 is built from 13 residues. The CDR3 nucleotides read TGTGCCAGCAGGTCCGGGTTGAACACTGAAGCTTTCTTT. It is translated as CASRSGLNTEAFF.

This clone has only one observation. The rearrangement uses TRBV11-2 and TRBJ2-2; weak D call: TRBD2 (7 bases). The germline V and J ends were trimmed by 5 bases and 3 bases, with 19 bases remaining between them. Germline CDR1 and CDR2: SGHAT and FQNNGV. This CDR3 has 17 residues. The CDR3 is CASSLRGTGRDTGELFF. The CDR3, as DNA: TGTGCCAGCAGCCTAAGGGGTACAGGGAGGGACACCGGGGAGCTGTTTTTT.

V usage is TRBV6-7 and J usage is TRBJ1-4; TRBD1 matches 12 bases. TRBV6-7 is flagged as an ORF with uncertain function. V was clipped by 5 bases and J by 2 bases; unmatched bases: 3. The CDR3 extends over 16 amino acids. The CDR3 protein is CASSLGQGATNEKLFF. The DNA of the CDR3 is TGTGCCAGCAGTCTGGGACAGGGGGCCACTAATGAAAAACTGTTTTTT.

The V gene is TRBV19, the J gene TRBJ2-1; 8 nucleotides line up with TRBD1. Per germline, CDR1 LNHDA and CDR2 SQIVND (reference sequence). V shed 7 bases, J shed 2 bases, and the junction held 7 bases outside the gene matches. This CDR3 is built from 15 residues. CDR3 bases: TGTGCCAGTAACCCAAGGACAGGGCCCTACAATGAGCAGTTCTTC. Amino acids: CASNPRTGPYNEQFF.

This chain's CDR3 is CASSRPTGGASYEQYF. CDR3 nucleotides: TGTGCCAGCTCACGCCCTACTGGAGGGGCATCTTACGAGCAGTACTTC. J is TRBJ2-7 and V is TRBV18; possible D gene TRBD2, 6 bases. This CDR3 is built from 16 residues. CDR1 KGHSH and CDR2 LQKENI come from the germline V gene. Trimming removed 4 bases from V and 4 bases from J, with 20 bases in between.

This clone was picked up one time. The chain has TRBV27 and TRBJ2-1; D call uncertain. Trimming stripped 5 bases from V and 4 bases from J, with 6 bases between. Germline lookup yields CDR1 MNHEY and CDR2 SMNVEV (reference sequence). The CDR3 totals 12 residues. This CDR3 is CASSAVYNEQFF. In DNA, the CDR3 is TGTGCCAGCAGTGCGGTTTACAATGAGCAGTTCTTC.

The chain is built from TRBV19 and TRBJ2-3; 9 bases are shared with TRBD2. The CDR3 extends over 18 amino acids. Germline values: CDR1 LNHDA, CDR2 SQIVND (reference sequence). V lost 2 bases to trimming and J lost 5 bases; unmatched junction nucleotides: 14. The CDR3 protein is CASSITGGASGAGDTQYF. The CDR3 DNA follows: TGTGCCAGTAGTATAACGGGTGGGGCTAGCGGGGCGGGAGATACGCAGTATTTT.

This chain uses TRBV6-6 with TRBJ1-5; possibly TRBD1 for D (6 bases). There are 16 residues in the CDR3. Trimming shortened V by 5 bases and J by 1 base, and 15 bases separated the two germline ends. Germline CDR1 and CDR2: MNHNY and SVGAGI (reference sequence). The CDR3 sequence is CASSPTGGMSNQPQHF. The CDR3 bases are TGTGCCAGCAGTCCTACGGGGGGCATGAGCAATCAGCCCCAGCATTTT.

This clone was seen only a few times. V usage is TRBV18 and J usage is TRBJ1-5, with a tentative D call TRBD1 (6 bases). Germline CDR1 and CDR2: KGHSH and LQKENI. Trimming removed 3 bases from V and 0 bases from J, with 12 bases in between. This CDR3 has 16 amino acids. This CDR3 reads CASSPTGPYSNQPQHF. Here the CDR3 DNA reads TGTGCCAGCTCACCGACAGGCCCGTATAGCAATCAGCCCCAGCATTTT.

The rearrangement uses TRBV19 and TRBJ1-1; unclear D gene. Per the germline V gene, CDR1 is LNHDA and CDR2 is SQIVND (reference sequence). The CDR3 totals 13 residues. V lost 3 bases and J lost 7, with 12 bases in between. For the CDR3, the DNA is TGTGCCAGTAGTATTCGATATAGCGGTGAAGCTTTCTTT. This sequence encodes CASSIRYSGEAFF.